A selection of T cell receptor beta chains follows, all from one sample in a study of T cells after yellow fever vaccination. A single record per CDR3 protein comes from TCRdb applying MiXCR to the 5' RACE reads. The table shows some 560,000 distinct CDR3 sequences, with 15% to 20% occurring only once. The material sequenced was PBMCs, taken 15 days after the yellow fever booster vaccination. These receptors were obtained from a man aged 25 to 45 who received the YFV17D yellow fever vaccine. The CDR3 runs from the conserved cysteine through the conserved F or W. A D gene is named only where the DNA matches it firmly. Part of the rows lack a size; the others show once, few, many or a class for expanded clones.

cdr3_nt: TGTGCCAGCAGCTTAGTCGGGACCCCTAGATACGAGCAGTACTTC
cdr3_aa: CASSLVGTPRYEQYF
j_call: TRBJ2-7
v_call: TRBV7-9
d_call: NA
clone_size: few

cdr3_nt: TGTGCCAGCTCACCACGAGCGGGTTACCGCTCCTACAATGAGCAGTTCTTC
cdr3_aa: CASSPRAGYRSYNEQFF
j_call: TRBJ2-1
v_call: TRBV18
d_call: NA
clone_size: few

cdr3_nt: TGCGCCAGCAGCCAGACTAGCGGGAAACAAGAGACCCAGTACTTC
cdr3_aa: CASSQTSGKQETQYF
j_call: TRBJ2-5
v_call: TRBV5-1
d_call: TRBD2
clone_size: NA

cdr3_nt: TGTGCCACCAGCAGAGAAGGCGGGGAGCTGTTTTTT
cdr3_aa: CATSREGGELFF
j_call: TRBJ2-2
v_call: TRBV15
d_call: NA
clone_size: NA

cdr3_nt: TGTGCCAGCAGTGTGGGAATGGGGGGAAAACTGTTTTTT
cdr3_aa: CASSVGMGGKLFF
j_call: TRBJ1-4
v_call: TRBV25-1
d_call: NA
clone_size: NA

cdr3_nt: TGTGCCAGCTCCACTTCAGCGGGAGGGTTGGCCTACGAGCAGTACTTC
cdr3_aa: CASSTSAGGLAYEQYF
j_call: TRBJ2-7
v_call: TRBV12-3/TRBV12-4
d_call: TRBD2
clone_size: NA

cdr3_nt: TGTGCCAGCAGCCAAGGACTCGTCGGACTCCTTAGCACAGATACGCAGTATTTT
cdr3_aa: CASSQGLVGLLSTDTQYF
j_call: TRBJ2-3
v_call: TRBV14
d_call: NA
clone_size: few

cdr3_nt: TGTGCCAGTAGTATCACTAGCGGTGGCTCCTACGAGCAGTACTTC
cdr3_aa: CASSITSGGSYEQYF
j_call: TRBJ2-7
v_call: TRBV19
d_call: TRBD2
clone_size: NA

cdr3_nt: TGCGCCAGCAGAACTCGGACAGGGGAGTACGAGCAGTACTTC
cdr3_aa: CASRTRTGEYEQYF
j_call: TRBJ2-7
v_call: TRBV5-1
d_call: TRBD1
clone_size: once

cdr3_nt: TGTGCCAGTAGTGTCTGGGCTGACTCCTACGAGCAGTACTTC
cdr3_aa: CASSVWADSYEQYF
j_call: TRBJ2-7
v_call: TRBV19
d_call: NA
clone_size: NA

cdr3_nt: TGCAGTGCCCGGGGCAGCTCCGAGCAGTACTTC
cdr3_aa: CSARGSSEQYF
j_call: TRBJ2-7
v_call: TRBV20-1
d_call: NA
clone_size: NA

cdr3_nt: TGTGCCACCAGTGCCTACGAGACCCAGTACTTC
cdr3_aa: CATSAYETQYF
j_call: TRBJ2-5
v_call: TRBV24-1
d_call: NA
clone_size: NA

cdr3_nt: TGTGCCAGCAGTATCACTAGTTCCGGCTACGAGCAGTACTTC
cdr3_aa: CASSITSSGYEQYF
j_call: TRBJ2-7
v_call: TRBV6-1
d_call: NA
clone_size: NA

cdr3_nt: TGCGCCAGCAGCGCCAGGTCCGGGACTAGCGGCTACACAGATACGCAGTATTTT
cdr3_aa: CASSARSGTSGYTDTQYF
j_call: TRBJ2-3
v_call: TRBV10-2
d_call: TRBD2
clone_size: few

cdr3_nt: TGCGCCAGCAGCTTTGGCGGGGCCTCCTACGAGCAGTACTTC
cdr3_aa: CASSFGGASYEQYF
j_call: TRBJ2-7
v_call: TRBV5-1
d_call: NA
clone_size: NA

cdr3_nt: TGTGCCACCAGCAGAGATTTGGGGCGAGAGCAGTTCTTC
cdr3_aa: CATSRDLGREQFF
j_call: TRBJ2-1
v_call: TRBV15
d_call: NA
clone_size: NA

cdr3_nt: TGTGCCAGCAGCTTCTCCGGGAGCTTGGATCAGCCCCAGCATTTT
cdr3_aa: CASSFSGSLDQPQHF
j_call: TRBJ1-5
v_call: TRBV9
d_call: NA
clone_size: NA

cdr3_nt: TGTGCCAGCAGCTTTGGGGGCGGCAAGACCCAGTACTTC
cdr3_aa: CASSFGGGKTQYF
j_call: TRBJ2-5
v_call: TRBV7-2
d_call: NA
clone_size: NA

cdr3_nt: TGTGCCAGCACCCGCGAGGGCGAGCAGTACTTC
cdr3_aa: CASTREGEQYF
j_call: TRBJ2-7
v_call: TRBV2
d_call: NA
clone_size: few

cdr3_nt: TGCAGTGCTAGAGATCCCGGATTCACCGGGGAGCTGTTTTTT
cdr3_aa: CSARDPGFTGELFF
j_call: TRBJ2-2
v_call: TRBV20-1
d_call: NA
clone_size: NA

cdr3_nt: TGTGCCAGCAGGGCCATGTCAGTCCTGAACACTGAAGCTTTCTTT
cdr3_aa: CASRAMSVLNTEAFF
j_call: TRBJ1-1
v_call: TRBV6-1
d_call: NA
clone_size: few

cdr3_nt: TGTGCCAGCAGCGCACCCCTATCAAACACCGGGGAGCTGTTTTTT
cdr3_aa: CASSAPLSNTGELFF
j_call: TRBJ2-2
v_call: TRBV7-2
d_call: NA
clone_size: NA

cdr3_nt: TGTGCCAGCAGCGACAAAACGAACTGGGAGGAGACCCAGTACTTC
cdr3_aa: CASSDKTNWEETQYF
j_call: TRBJ2-5
v_call: TRBV2
d_call: NA
clone_size: NA

cdr3_nt: TGTGCCAGCAGTTACGGGGCTCGGACAGGACAAGAGACCCAGTACTTC
cdr3_aa: CASSYGARTGQETQYF
j_call: TRBJ2-5
v_call: TRBV6-5
d_call: TRBD1
clone_size: NA

cdr3_nt: TGTGCCAGCAGTTCTTCAAGACAGGATGACACTGAAGCTTTCTTT
cdr3_aa: CASSSSRQDDTEAFF
j_call: TRBJ1-1
v_call: TRBV28
d_call: NA
clone_size: few

cdr3_nt: TGTGCCAGTAGTAGGACAGAAATACTGAACACTGAAGCTTTCTTT
cdr3_aa: CASSRTEILNTEAFF
j_call: TRBJ1-1
v_call: TRBV19
d_call: NA
clone_size: NA

cdr3_nt: TGTGCCAGCAGCTTCGCGGGAGGGGACACCGGGGAGCTGTTTTTT
cdr3_aa: CASSFAGGDTGELFF
j_call: TRBJ2-2
v_call: TRBV7-9
d_call: TRBD2
clone_size: few

cdr3_nt: TGCGCCAGCAGCTTGCTGGGACAGAAAGAGACCCAGTACTTC
cdr3_aa: CASSLLGQKETQYF
j_call: TRBJ2-5
v_call: TRBV5-1
d_call: TRBD1
clone_size: many

cdr3_nt: TGCGCCAGCAGCTTGGCCCGTATACGCACAGATACGCAGTATTTT
cdr3_aa: CASSLARIRTDTQYF
j_call: TRBJ2-3
v_call: TRBV5-1
d_call: NA
clone_size: NA

cdr3_nt: TGTGCCAGCAGCTTCCTCAGCGGGAGCTACGAGCAGTACTTC
cdr3_aa: CASSFLSGSYEQYF
j_call: TRBJ2-7
v_call: TRBV7-2
d_call: TRBD2
clone_size: NA

cdr3_nt: TGTGCCAGCAGTTACTCCCTCACTAGCGGGAGACCAAATGAGCAGTTCTTC
cdr3_aa: CASSYSLTSGRPNEQFF
j_call: TRBJ2-1
v_call: TRBV6-5
d_call: TRBD2
clone_size: NA

cdr3_nt: TGTGCCAGCAGCTTCTCGGCCGCGGACTATGGCTACACCTTC
cdr3_aa: CASSFSAADYGYTF
j_call: TRBJ1-2
v_call: TRBV7-8
d_call: NA
clone_size: few

cdr3_nt: TGTGCCAGCAGCTTAGTAGACGGACTAGCGACGAATGAGCAGTTCTTC
cdr3_aa: CASSLVDGLATNEQFF
j_call: TRBJ2-1
v_call: TRBV7-2
d_call: TRBD2
clone_size: NA

cdr3_nt: TGTGCCAGCAGGGCCCGGTACGAGCAGTACTTC
cdr3_aa: CASRARYEQYF
j_call: TRBJ2-7
v_call: TRBV28
d_call: NA
clone_size: few

cdr3_nt: TGTGCCTGGAGTGGGGGACGTCTTGGACTCTCTGGGGCCAACGTCCTGACTTTC
cdr3_aa: CAWSGGRLGLSGANVLTF
j_call: TRBJ2-6
v_call: TRBV30
d_call: NA
clone_size: few